The clone carrying this T cell receptor beta chain was seen many times. From germline, CDR1 is SGHAT and CDR2 FQNNGV. The CDR3 has 16 residues. J gave up 8 bases and V 4 bases, and 11 bases lay outside the gene matches. This sample was included in a study of T cells after yellow fever vaccination. TCRdb analysed the 5' RACE reads with MiXCR anew, one entry per CDR3 protein. The sample has tens of thousands of distinct CDR3 sequences, 3.4% seen once. The sequenced sample was PBMCs, either bulk or a sorted T-cell subset (CD4+, CD8+, memory, or dextramer-sorted; not recorded which), obtained about 41 days after the first yellow fever vaccination. The rearrangement links TRBV11-2 to TRBJ1-4; TRBD1 agrees at 9 bases. This sequence was found in a man aged 18 to 29 who received the YFV17D yellow fever vaccine. This CDR3 is CASSSQWTGVREKLFF. CDR3 sequence (DNA): TGTGCCAGCAGCTCGCAATGGACAGGGGTTAGGGAAAAACTGTTTTTT. Full variable domain (missing parts from reference TRBV11-2 and TRBJ1-4): EAGVAQSPRYKIIEKRQSVAFWCNPISGHATLYWYQQILGQGPKLLIQFQNNGVVDDSQLPKDRFSAERLKGVDSTLKIQPAKLEDSAVYLCASSSQWTGVREKLFFGSGTQLSVL.